The 9 T cell receptor beta chains below all came from one sample that was sequenced in a study of CD8+ T cells in alopecia areata. cDNA prepared by RNA extraction and subsequent reverse transcription served as the template for sequencing. This table comes from immunoSEQ multiplex PCR, and its TCRdb copy is limited to in-frame clones, with some not included. The sample holds 150,000 to 200,000 clones, roughly 61% seen once. The treatment: oral pan-JAK inhibitor, 5-10 mg twice daily. The source material was CD8+ T cells sorted from blood, sampled at week 24, from a patient treated with tofacitinib. Receptors were obtained from a human donor with alopecia areata.

V gene TRBV25-1 combines with J gene TRBJ2-7; the D gene is possibly TRBD1 (5 bases). Trimming pared 3 bases from V and 5 bases from J, leaving 14 bases between. Germline V CDR1 and CDR2: MGHDK, SYGVNS. The CDR3 runs 14 residues. The CDR3 here is CASSENRMTDEQYF. The CDR3 DNA reads TGTGCCAGCAGTGAGAACAGGATGACGGACGAGCAGTACTTC.

J is TRBJ1-6 and V is TRBV7-9, with D possibly TRBD1 on 6 matching bases. Germline V gene data show CDR1 as SEHNR and CDR2 as FQNEAQ (reference sequence). This CDR3 has 16 residues. Trimming took off 5 bases at V and 2 bases at J, with 13 bases between the two ends. The CDR3 DNA reads as TGTGCCAGCAGCACTGAACAGGGCCCCTATAATTCACCCCTCCACTTT. Amino acid sequence: CASSTEQGPYNSPLHF.

The rearrangement links TRBV11-2 to TRBJ1-6, with 9 bases identical to TRBD1. The CDR3 is 15 residues long. V was clipped by 5 bases and J by 11 bases; unmatched bases: 10. Looked up from germline, CDR1 is SGHAT and CDR2 is FQNNGV. The CDR3 reads CASSQTGQGSPPLHF. The CDR3, as DNA: TGTGCCAGCAGCCAGACGGGACAGGGTTCGCCACCCCTCCACTTT.

This sequence joins TRBV15 and TRBJ2-3; 9 positions match TRBD2. The V gene end was trimmed by 0 bases and the J gene end by 3 bases; junction bases not matched to a gene: 7. The CDR3 contains 17 residues. Per the germline V gene, CDR1 is LNHNV and CDR2 is YYDKDF (reference sequence). The CDR3 reads CATSRDPSGGTTDTQYF. CDR3 DNA sequence: TGTGCCACCAGCAGAGATCCCAGCGGGGGGACTACAGATACGCAGTATTTT.

The chain carries TRBV2 and TRBJ1-2; 9 bases line up with TRBD1. The CDR3 runs to 14 residues. Germline assignment: CDR1 SNHLY and CDR2 FYNNEI. After removal of 6 bases from V and 7 bases from J, the junction contained 9 bases not matched to a gene. Written as DNA, the CDR3 is TGTGCCAGCAGCATTGGACAGGGGTTGTCTGGCTACACCTTC. It yields the protein CASSIGQGLSGYTF.

The chain couples TRBV15 to TRBJ1-1; the D gene is possibly TRBD1 (5 bases). CDR1 LNHNV and CDR2 YYDKDF come from the germline V gene (reference sequence). The CDR3 extends over 11 amino acids. V was trimmed by 3 bases and J by 10 bases, leaving 9 bases between them. The DNA for the CDR3 is TGTGCCACCAGCAGTGGGGGACCAGCTTTCTTT. This codes for CATSSGGPAFF.

This clone was observed a single time. V gene TRBV30 combines with J gene TRBJ1-1, with a weak D call TRBD1 (5 bases). This CDR3 contains 15 residues. Germline CDR1 GTSNPN, CDR2 SVGIG (reference sequence). Trimming shortened V by 0 bases and J by 3 bases, and 14 bases separated the two germline ends. CDR3 protein: CAWSVLGTTDTEAFF. CDR3 coding DNA: TGTGCCTGGAGTGTATTGGGGACTACGGACACTGAAGCTTTCTTT.

The chain carries TRBV30 and TRBJ1-5; D uncertain. V shed 4 bases and J shed 2 bases, with 12 bases lying between them. CDR1 and CDR2 (germline): GTSNPN, SVGIG (reference sequence). The CDR3 runs to 14 residues. As DNA, the CDR3 is TGTGCCTGGATGGGGAGTGGGGGCAATCAGCCCCAGCATTTT. The encoded protein is CAWMGSGGNQPQHF.

The chain couples TRBV4-1 to TRBJ1-1; D is unclear. CDR1 and CDR2 from the germline V gene are MGHRA and YSYEKL. Between the trimmed V and J ends, which lost 0 bases and 3 bases, there was a span of 17 bases. This CDR3 has 17 amino acids. The CDR3 sequence: CASSQDRVGNQDTEAFF. DNA of the CDR3: TGCGCCAGCAGCCAAGATCGAGTCGGGAATCAGGACACTGAAGCTTTCTTT.